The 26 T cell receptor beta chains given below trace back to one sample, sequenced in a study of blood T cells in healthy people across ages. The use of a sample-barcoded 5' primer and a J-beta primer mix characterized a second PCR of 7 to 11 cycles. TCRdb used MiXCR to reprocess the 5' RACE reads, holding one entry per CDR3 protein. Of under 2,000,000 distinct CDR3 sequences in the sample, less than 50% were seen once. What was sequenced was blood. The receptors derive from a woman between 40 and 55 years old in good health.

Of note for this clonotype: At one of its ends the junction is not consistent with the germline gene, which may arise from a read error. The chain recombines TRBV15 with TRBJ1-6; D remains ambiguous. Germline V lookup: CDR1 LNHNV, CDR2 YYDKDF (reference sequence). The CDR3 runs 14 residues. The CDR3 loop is CATSPRGNNSPLHF. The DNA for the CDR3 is TGTGCCACCAGCCCCCGCGGAAATAATTCGCCCCTCCACTTT.

The CDR3 coding sequence is TGCAGTGCTCCGGGACTGCTTCAGCAGTTCTTC. Encoded protein: CSAPGLLQQFF. V usage is TRBV20-1 and J usage is TRBJ2-1, with a possible D match to TRBD2 (6 bases). The CDR3 spans 11 residues. With 5 bases removed from V and 11 bases from J, the gap between germline ends came to 13 bases. From germline, CDR1 is DFQATT and CDR2 SNEGSKA (reference sequence).

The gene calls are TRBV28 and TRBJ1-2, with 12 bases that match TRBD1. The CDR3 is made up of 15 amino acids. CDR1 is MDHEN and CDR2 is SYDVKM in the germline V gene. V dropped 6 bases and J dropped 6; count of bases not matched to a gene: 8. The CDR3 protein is CASRGAGTGGDGYTF. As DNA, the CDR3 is TGTGCCAGCAGAGGGGCCGGGACAGGGGGCGATGGCTACACCTTC.

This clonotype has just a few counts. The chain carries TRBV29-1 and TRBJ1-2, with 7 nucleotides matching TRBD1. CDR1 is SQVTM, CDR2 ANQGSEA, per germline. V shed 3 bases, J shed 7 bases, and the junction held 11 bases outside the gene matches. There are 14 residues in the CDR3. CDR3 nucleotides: TGCAGCGTTGAGGAGAGGACAGGCTATGGTGGCTACACCTTC. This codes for CSVEERTGYGGYTF. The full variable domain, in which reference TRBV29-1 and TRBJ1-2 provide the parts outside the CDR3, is SAVISQKPSRDICQRGTSLTIQCQVDSQVTMMFWYRQQPGQSLTLIATANQGSEATYESGFVIDKFPISRPNLTFSTLTVSNMSPEDSSIYLCSVEERTGYGGYTFGSGTRLTVV.

Here the CDR3 DNA reads TGTGCCAGCACTGGGCAGGATAGCACAGATACGCAGTATTTT. This encodes CASTGQDSTDTQYF. V and J are TRBV2 and TRBJ2-3; D is ambiguous. Germline CDR1 is SNHLY and CDR2 is FYNNEI. CDR3 size: 14 residues. Trimming left V 7 bases short and J 0 bases short, with 11 bases between.

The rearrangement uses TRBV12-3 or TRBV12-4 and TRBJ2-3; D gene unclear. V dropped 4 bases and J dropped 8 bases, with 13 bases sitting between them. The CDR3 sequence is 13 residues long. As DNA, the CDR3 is TGTGCCAGCAGTTGGGGTACCTCGGCTACGCAGTATTTT. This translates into CASSWGTSATQYF.

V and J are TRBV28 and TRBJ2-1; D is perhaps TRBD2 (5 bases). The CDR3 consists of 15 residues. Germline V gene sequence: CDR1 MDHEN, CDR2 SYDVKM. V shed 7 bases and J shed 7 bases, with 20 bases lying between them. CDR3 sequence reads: CASTSLQLTGNEQFF. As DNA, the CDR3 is TGTGCCAGCACCTCTCTGCAGCTGACGGGAAATGAGCAGTTCTTC.

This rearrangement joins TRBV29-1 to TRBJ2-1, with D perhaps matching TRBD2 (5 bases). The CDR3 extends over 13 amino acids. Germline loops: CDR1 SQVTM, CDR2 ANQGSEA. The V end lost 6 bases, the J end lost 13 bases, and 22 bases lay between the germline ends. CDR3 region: CSVALVRGETQFF. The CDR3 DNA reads TGCAGCGTCGCACTAGTTCGAGGAGAGACCCAGTTCTTC.

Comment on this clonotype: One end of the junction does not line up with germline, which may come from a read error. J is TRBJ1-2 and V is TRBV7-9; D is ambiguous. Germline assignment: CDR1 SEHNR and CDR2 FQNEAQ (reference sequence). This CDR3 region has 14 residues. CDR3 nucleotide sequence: TGTGCCAACAGCATGGACGGATTTAACTATGGCTACACCTTC. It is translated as CANSMDGFNYGYTF.

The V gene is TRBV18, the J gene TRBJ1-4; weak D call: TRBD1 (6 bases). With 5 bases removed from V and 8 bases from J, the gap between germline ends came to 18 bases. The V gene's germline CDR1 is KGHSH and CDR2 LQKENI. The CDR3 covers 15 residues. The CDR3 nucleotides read TGTGCCAGCTCAAGCGCTCAGGGGAGGGGCGAAAAACTGTTTTTT. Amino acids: CASSSAQGRGEKLFF.

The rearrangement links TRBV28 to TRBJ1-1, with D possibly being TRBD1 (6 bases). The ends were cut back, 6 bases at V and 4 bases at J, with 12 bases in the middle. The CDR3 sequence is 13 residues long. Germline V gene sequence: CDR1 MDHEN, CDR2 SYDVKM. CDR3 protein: CASRSTGPTEAFF. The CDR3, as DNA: TGTGCCAGCAGGTCTACAGGGCCCACTGAAGCTTTCTTT.

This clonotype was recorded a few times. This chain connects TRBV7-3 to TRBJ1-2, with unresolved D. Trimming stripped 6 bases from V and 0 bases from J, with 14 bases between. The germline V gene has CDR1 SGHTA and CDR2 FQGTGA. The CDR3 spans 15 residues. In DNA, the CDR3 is TGTGCCAGCAGTTTGGGTAGTTTGACTAACTATGGCTACACCTTC. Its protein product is CASSLGSLTNYGYTF.

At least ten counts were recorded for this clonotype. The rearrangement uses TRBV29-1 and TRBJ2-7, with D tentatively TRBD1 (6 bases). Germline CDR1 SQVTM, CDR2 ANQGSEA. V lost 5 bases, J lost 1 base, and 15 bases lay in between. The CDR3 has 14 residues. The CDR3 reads CSVSGRGASYEQYF. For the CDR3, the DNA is TGCAGCGTTTCGGGCAGGGGTGCGTCCTACGAGCAGTACTTC.

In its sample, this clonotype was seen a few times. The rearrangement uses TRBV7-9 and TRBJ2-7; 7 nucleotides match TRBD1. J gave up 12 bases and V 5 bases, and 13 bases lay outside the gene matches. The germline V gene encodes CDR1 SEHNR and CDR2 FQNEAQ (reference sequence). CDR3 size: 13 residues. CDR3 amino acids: CASSRQGPLRGYF. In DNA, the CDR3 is TGTGCCAGCAGCCGACAGGGCCCTCTACGAGGGTACTTC.

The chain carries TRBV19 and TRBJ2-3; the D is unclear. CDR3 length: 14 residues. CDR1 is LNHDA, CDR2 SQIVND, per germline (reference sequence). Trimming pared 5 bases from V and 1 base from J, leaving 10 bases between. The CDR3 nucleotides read TGTGCCAGTAGTGGCCATAGGGGCACAGATACGCAGTATTTT. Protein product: CASSGHRGTDTQYF.

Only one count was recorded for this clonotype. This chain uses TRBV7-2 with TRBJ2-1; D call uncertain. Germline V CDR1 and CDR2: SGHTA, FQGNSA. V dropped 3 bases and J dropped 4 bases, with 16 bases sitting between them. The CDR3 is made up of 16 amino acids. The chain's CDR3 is CASSFVAAVMYNEQFF. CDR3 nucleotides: TGTGCCAGCAGCTTCGTCGCGGCGGTTATGTACAATGAGCAGTTCTTC.

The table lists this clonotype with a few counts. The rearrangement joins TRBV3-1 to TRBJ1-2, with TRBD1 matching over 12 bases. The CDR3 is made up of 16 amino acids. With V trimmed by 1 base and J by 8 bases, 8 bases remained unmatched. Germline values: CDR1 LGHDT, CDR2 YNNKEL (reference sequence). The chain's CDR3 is CASSQASGQGARGYTF. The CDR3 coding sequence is TGTGCCAGCAGCCAAGCGTCGGGACAGGGGGCGAGAGGCTACACCTTC.

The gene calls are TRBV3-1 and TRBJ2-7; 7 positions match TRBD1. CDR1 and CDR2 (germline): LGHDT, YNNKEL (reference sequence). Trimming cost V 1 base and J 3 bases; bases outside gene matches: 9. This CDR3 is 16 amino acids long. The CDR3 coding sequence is TGTGCCAGCAGCCAAGTTGGGACAGTGAGAAGCTACGAGCAGTACTTC. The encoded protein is CASSQVGTVRSYEQYF.

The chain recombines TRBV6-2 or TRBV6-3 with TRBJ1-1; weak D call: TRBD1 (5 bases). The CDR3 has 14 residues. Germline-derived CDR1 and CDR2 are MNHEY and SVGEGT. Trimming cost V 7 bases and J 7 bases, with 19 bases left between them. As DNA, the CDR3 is TGTGCCAGCAACTTCGCCGCGGGGGTTGGTGAAGCTTTCTTT. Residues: CASNFAAGVGEAFF.

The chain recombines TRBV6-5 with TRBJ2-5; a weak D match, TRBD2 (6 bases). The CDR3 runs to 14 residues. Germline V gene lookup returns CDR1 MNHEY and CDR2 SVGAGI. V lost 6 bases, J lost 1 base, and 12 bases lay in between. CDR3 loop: CASRPTSFQETQYF. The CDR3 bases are TGTGCCAGCAGACCGACTAGTTTCCAAGAGACCCAGTACTTC.

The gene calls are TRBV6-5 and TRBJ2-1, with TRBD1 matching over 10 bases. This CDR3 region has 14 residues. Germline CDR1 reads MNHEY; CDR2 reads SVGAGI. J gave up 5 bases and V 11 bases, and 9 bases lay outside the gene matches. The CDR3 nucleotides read TGTGCCGCCGCGGACAGGGGGGGCAACAATGAGCAGTTCTTC. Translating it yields CAAADRGGNNEQFF.

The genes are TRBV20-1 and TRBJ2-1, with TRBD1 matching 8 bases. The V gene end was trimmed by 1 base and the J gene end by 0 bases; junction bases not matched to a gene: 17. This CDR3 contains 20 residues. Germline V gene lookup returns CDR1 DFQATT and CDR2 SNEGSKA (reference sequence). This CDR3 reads CSARGRIQGGARRSYNEQFF. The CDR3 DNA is TGCAGTGCTAGAGGGAGAATACAGGGGGGTGCAAGACGCTCCTACAATGAGCAGTTCTTC.

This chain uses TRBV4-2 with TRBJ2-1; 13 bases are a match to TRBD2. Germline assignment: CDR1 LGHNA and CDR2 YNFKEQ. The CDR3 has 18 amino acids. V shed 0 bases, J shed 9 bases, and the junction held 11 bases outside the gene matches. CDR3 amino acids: CASSQETLLAGGRGEQFF. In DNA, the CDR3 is TGTGCCAGCAGCCAAGAGACGTTACTAGCGGGGGGGCGCGGTGAGCAGTTCTTC.

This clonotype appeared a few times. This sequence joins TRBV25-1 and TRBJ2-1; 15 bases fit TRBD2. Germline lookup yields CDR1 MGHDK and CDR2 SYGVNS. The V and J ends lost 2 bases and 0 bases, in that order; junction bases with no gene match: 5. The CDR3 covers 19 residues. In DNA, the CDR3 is TGTGCCAGCAGTGAAGCTACGGGACTAGCGGGGGGCTCCTACAATGAGCAGTTCTTC. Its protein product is CASSEATGLAGGSYNEQFF.

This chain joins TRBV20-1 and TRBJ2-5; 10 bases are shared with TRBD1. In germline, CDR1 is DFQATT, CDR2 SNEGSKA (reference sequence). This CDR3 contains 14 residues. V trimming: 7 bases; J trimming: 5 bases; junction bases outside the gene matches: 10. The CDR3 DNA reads TGCAGTGTCCAGCCCCGGACAGGGGGGGAGACCCAGTACTTC. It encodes CSVQPRTGGETQYF.

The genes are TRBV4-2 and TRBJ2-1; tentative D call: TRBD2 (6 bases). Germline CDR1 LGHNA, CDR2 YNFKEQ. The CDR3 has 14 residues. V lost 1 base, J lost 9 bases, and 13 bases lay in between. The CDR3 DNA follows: TGTGCCAGCAGCCAAGTTCTATGGAGGGGTGAGCAGTTCTTC. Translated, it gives CASSQVLWRGEQFF.